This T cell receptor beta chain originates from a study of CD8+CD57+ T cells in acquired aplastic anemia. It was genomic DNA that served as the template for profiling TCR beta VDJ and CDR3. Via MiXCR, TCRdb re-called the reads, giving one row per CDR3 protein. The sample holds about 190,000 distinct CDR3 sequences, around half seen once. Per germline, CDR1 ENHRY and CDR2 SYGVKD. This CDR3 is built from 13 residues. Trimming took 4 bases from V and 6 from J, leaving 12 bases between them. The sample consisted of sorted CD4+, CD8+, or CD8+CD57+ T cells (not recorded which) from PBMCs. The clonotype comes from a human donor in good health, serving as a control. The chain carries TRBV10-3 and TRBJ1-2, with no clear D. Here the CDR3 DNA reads TGTGCCATCAGTGTTAACCCCGAGGATGGCTACACCTTC. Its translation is CAISVNPEDGYTF.